The 10 T cell receptor beta chains below come from one sample, sequenced in a study of blood T cell repertoires in COVID-19. Here immunoSEQ multiplex PCR was the method, and the copy in TCRdb shows in-frame clones only, minus some. The sample contains approximately 75,000 clones, 80% of which appear only once. The sample was peripheral blood. The receptor source for this set is a man aged 45-65 years with COVID-19, enrolled during active disease.

J is TRBJ1-1 and V is TRBV2, with D unresolved. Germline V gives CDR1 SNHLY, CDR2 FYNNEI. With 3 bases removed from V and 0 bases from J, the gap between germline ends came to 8 bases. The CDR3 contains 14 residues. In DNA form, the CDR3 reads TGTGCCAGCAGTGACGGGGTCATGAACACTGAAGCTTTCTTT. It codes for CASSDGVMNTEAFF.

This clone came up once. The rearrangement joins TRBV10-3 to TRBJ2-7; TRBD2 is a possible D gene (5 bases). Per germline, CDR1 ENHRY and CDR2 SYGVKD. CDR3 length equals 13 residues. Trimming took 6 bases from V and 1 from J, leaving 10 bases between them. The DNA for the CDR3 is TGTGCCATCAGGAGAGGCGGGTCCTACGAGCAGTACTTC. It encodes CAIRRGGSYEQYF.

Concerning this clone itself: The junction differs from germline at one of its ends, possibly a read error. The J gene is TRBJ1-1, the V gene TRBV2; D uncertain. This CDR3 has 14 residues. Germline V gives CDR1 SNHLY, CDR2 FYNNEI. The CDR3 DNA sequence: TGTGCCAGCAGTGAGCTGGCGGTGAAGACTGAAGCTTTCTTT. Translating gives CASSELAVKTEAFF. Using reference TRBV2 and TRBJ1-1 for the parts outside the CDR3, the full variable domain is EPEVTQTPSHQVTQMGQEVILRCVPISNHLYFYWYRQILGQKVEFLVSFYNNEISEKSEIFDDQFSVERPDGSNFTLKIRSTKLEDSAMYFCASSELAVKTEAFFGQGTRLTVV.

The chain has TRBV6-5 and TRBJ2-7; D is perhaps TRBD2 (6 bases). Germline CDR1 MNHEY, CDR2 SVGAGI. This CDR3 is built from 13 residues. V lost 4 bases to trimming and J lost 2 bases, with 9 bases between them. The CDR3 here is CASSFREAYEQYF. CDR3 in DNA: TGTGCCAGCAGTTTTAGGGAGGCCTACGAGCAGTACTTC.

The V gene is TRBV9, the J gene TRBJ2-1; TRBD1 might be the D (5 bases). Trimming took off 2 bases at V and 9 bases at J, with 12 bases between the two ends. From germline, CDR1 is SGDLS and CDR2 YYNGEE. The CDR3 is made up of 13 amino acids. The CDR3 loop reads CASSVRQSIEQFF. The CDR3 DNA reads as TGTGCCAGCAGCGTTCGACAGTCCATTGAGCAGTTCTTC.

This rearrangement joins TRBV7-2 to TRBJ2-1; 9 nucleotides line up with TRBD1. With 5 bases clipped from V and 9 bases from J, the junction kept 5 bases outside the gene matches. CDR3 length equals 13 residues. Germline CDR1 reads SGHTA; CDR2 reads FQGNSA. As DNA, the CDR3 is TGTGCCAGCAGCAGGGGACAGGGCGGTGAGCAGTTCTTC. Protein product: CASSRGQGGEQFF. Full variable domain (rest looked up from reference TRBV7-2 and TRBJ2-1): GAGVSQSPSNKVTEKGKDVELRCDPISGHTALYWYRQSLGQGLEFLIYFQGNSAPDKSGLPSDRFSAERTGGSVSTLTIQRTQQEDSAVYLCASSRGQGGEQFFGPGTRLTVL.

The chain couples TRBV30 to TRBJ2-3, with D perhaps matching TRBD2 (6 bases). The CDR3 extends over 15 amino acids. V lost 3 bases, J lost 4 bases, and 17 bases lay in between. Germline-derived CDR1 and CDR2 are GTSNPN and SVGIG (reference sequence). The CDR3 loop is CAWRRGAWGADTQYF. CDR3 sequence (DNA): TGTGCCTGGAGGCGCGGGGCCTGGGGCGCAGATACGCAGTATTTT.

This chain connects TRBV2 to TRBJ1-2; 8 nucleotides line up with TRBD1. The CDR3 contains 12 residues. Germline V gene data show CDR1 as SNHLY and CDR2 as FYNNEI. V lost 5 bases and J lost 8; bases outside the gene matches: 4. The CDR3 coding sequence is TGTGCCAGCAGTCAGGGGGCGGGAGGCTACACCTTC. The encoded protein is CASSQGAGGYTF.

The chain employs TRBV6-6 and TRBJ2-1; D ambiguous. The germline V gene encodes CDR1 MNHNY and CDR2 SVGAGI (reference sequence). The germline V and J ends were trimmed by 5 bases and 8 bases, with 13 bases remaining between them. CDR3 length: 13 amino acids. The CDR3 DNA sequence: TGTGCCAGCAGTCGCGACTCGTCTGATGAGCAGTTCTTC. Protein sequence: CASSRDSSDEQFF.

The chain employs TRBV7-2 and TRBJ1-2; maybe TRBD1 (6 bases). V gave up 6 bases and J gave up 3 bases, with 14 bases separating them. The CDR3 length is 14 residues. The germline V gene has CDR1 SGHTA and CDR2 FQGNSA. The CDR3 DNA follows: TGTGCCAGCAGTCCAGGGGTAGAAGACTATGGCTACACCTTC. This gives the protein CASSPGVEDYGYTF.